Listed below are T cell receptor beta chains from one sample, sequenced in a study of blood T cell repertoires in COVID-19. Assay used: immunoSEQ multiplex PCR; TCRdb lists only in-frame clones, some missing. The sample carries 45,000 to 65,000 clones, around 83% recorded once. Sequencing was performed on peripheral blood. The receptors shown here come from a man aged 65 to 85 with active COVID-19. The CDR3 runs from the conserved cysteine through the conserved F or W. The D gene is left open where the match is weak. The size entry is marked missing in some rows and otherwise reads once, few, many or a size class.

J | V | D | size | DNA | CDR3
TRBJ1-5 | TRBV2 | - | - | TGTGCCAGCAGAGAACAGGGAATTCGGCCCCAGCATTTT | CASREQGIRPQHF
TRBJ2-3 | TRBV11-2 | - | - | TGTGCCAGCAGCTTAGATCCATGGCCCACAGATACGCAGTATTTT | CASSLDPWPTDTQYF
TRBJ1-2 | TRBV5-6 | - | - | TGTGCCAGCAGCCTCCGGAATAACAGGGAGAGGACAGAGAACTATGGCTACACCTTC | CASSLRNNRERTENYGYTF
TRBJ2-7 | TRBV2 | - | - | TGTGCCAGCAGAGTTGCCCCGGGAAATTTGGGTTCCGGGCAGTACTTC | CASRVAPGNLGSGQYF
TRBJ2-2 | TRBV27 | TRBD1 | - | TGTGCCAGCAGGGTGACAGGGTCGGCCGGGGAGCTGTTTTTT | CASRVTGSAGELFF
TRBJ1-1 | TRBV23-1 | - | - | TGCGCCAGCCTTCTTCGGGGGTCCCATTACACTGAAGCTTTCTTT | CASLLRGSHYTEAFF
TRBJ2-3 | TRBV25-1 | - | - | TGTGCCAGCAGTGATTGGGGAGCGGATACGCAGTATTTT | CASSDWGADTQYF
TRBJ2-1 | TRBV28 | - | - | TGTGCCAGCAGCTTAACCCGGAATGAGCAGTTCTTC | CASSLTRNEQFF
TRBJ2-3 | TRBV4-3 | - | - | TGCGCCAGCAGCCAACAAGCCACTGGGGGGGCGTCAGATACGCAGTATTTT | CASSQQATGGASDTQYF
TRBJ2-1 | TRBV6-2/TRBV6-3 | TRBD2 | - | TGTGCCAGCAGTCCCGGCGATGAGCGGGGGACCTGGAAGCAGTTCTTC | CASSPGDERGTWKQFF
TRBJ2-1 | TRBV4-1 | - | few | TGCGCCAGCAGCCCCTTAGCAAGCTCCTACAATGAGCAGTTCTTC | CASSPLASSYNEQFF
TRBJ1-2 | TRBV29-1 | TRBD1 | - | TGCAGCGCAACTCCCGGGGGACAGAACTATGGCTACACCTTC | CSATPGGQNYGYTF
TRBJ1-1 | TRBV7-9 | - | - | TGTGCCAGCAGCTTAGTGATGGGAGGCACTGAAGCTTTCTTT | CASSLVMGGTEAFF
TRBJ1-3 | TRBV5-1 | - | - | TGCGCCAGCAGCGAGCGGGCGGGGGGCTCTGGAAACACCATATATTTT | CASSERAGGSGNTIYF
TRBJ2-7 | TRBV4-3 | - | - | TGCGCCAGCAGCCCCCAACAGGGTTTCGAGCAGTACTTC | CASSPQQGFEQYF
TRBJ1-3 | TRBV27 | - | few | TGTGCCAGGGCACCTGGAAACACCATATATTTT | CARAPGNTIYF
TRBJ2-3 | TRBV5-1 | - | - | TGCGCCAGCTATCAGGTAGGCGCAGATACGCAGTATTTT | CASYQVGADTQYF
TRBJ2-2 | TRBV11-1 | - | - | TGTGCCAGCAGTCTAAACCGGGGCACCGGGGAGCTGTTTTTT | CASSLNRGTGELFF
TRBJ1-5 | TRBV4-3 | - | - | TGCGCCAGCAGCCAAGATCTGCGAGACTCTGGCAATCAGCCCCAGCATTTT | CASSQDLRDSGNQPQHF
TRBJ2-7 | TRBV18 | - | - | TGTGCCAGCTCACCGGTAAGGGGGAACGAGCAGTACTTC | CASSPVRGNEQYF
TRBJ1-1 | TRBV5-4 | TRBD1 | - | TGTGCCAGCAGCTTGTGGGACAGGGGTTTCCCTGAAGCTTTCTTT | CASSLWDRGFPEAFF
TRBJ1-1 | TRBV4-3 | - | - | TGCGCCAGCAACTCCGGGACATGGAACACTGAAGCTTTCTTT | CASNSGTWNTEAFF
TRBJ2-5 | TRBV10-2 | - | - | TGCGCCAGCAGTGAGTATGGAGAAGAGACCCAGTACTTC | CASSEYGEETQYF
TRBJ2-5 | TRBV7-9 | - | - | TGTGCCAGCAGCCCTCTTAGGGGGAACCTTCAAGAGACCCAGTACTTC | CASSPLRGNLQETQYF
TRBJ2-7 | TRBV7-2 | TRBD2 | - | TGTGCCAGCAGCTTAGCGCTTGGTAGCGGGGGCTCCTACGAGCAGTACTTC | CASSLALGSGGSYEQYF
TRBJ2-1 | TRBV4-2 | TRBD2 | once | TGTGCCAGCAGCGTGGGAGTCGGGGGGAGTTCGATGGGCCACAATGAGCAGTTCTTC | CASSVGVGGSSMGHNEQFF
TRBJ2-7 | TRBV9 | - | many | TGTGCCAGCAGCGGGGGGGATATCTCCTACGAGCAGTACTTC | CASSGGDISYEQYF
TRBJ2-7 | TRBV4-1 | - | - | TGCGCCAGCAGCCAAGGATCGGGTCGCGAGCAGTACTTC | CASSQGSGREQYF
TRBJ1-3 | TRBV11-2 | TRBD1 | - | TGTGCCAGCAGCCGGGGACAGCTAGTCTCTGGAAACACCATATATTTT | CASSRGQLVSGNTIYF
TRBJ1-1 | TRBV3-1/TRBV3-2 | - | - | TGTGCCAGCAGCCAAGGTCCTCCCCCAGGAGGGTACACTGAAGCTTTCTTT | CASSQGPPPGGYTEAFF
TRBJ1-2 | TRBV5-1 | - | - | TGCGCCAGCAGCTTGGGGCAAGCTAACTATGGCTACACCTTC | CASSLGQANYGYTF
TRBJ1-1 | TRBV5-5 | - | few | TGTGCCAGCAGCTTGGCCGGGAGGAACACTGAAGCTTTCTTT | CASSLAGRNTEAFF
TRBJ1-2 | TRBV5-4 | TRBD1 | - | TGTGCCAGCAGCCTAAGACAGGGGGAGGGCTATGGCTACACCTTC | CASSLRQGEGYGYTF
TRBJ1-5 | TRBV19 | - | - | TGTGCCAGTAGTATAGATGCGGATCAGCCCCAGCATTTT | CASSIDADQPQHF
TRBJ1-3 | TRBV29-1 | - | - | TGCAGCGTTGAGGCAGTGCTCGGAAACACCATATATTTT | CSVEAVLGNTIYF
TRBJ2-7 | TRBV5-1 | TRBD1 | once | TGCGCCAGCAGCCGATCCGGGACAGGGCGGGAAGAGCAGTACTTC | CASSRSGTGREEQYF
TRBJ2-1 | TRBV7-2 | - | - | TGTGCCAGCAGCCGCAGTGGTCCCTCCTACAATGAGCAGTTCTTC | CASSRSGPSYNEQFF
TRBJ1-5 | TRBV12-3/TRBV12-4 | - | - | TGTGCCAGCAGTTGGACAAGCAATCAGCCCCAGCATTTT | CASSWTSNQPQHF
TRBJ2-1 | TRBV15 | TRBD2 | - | TGTGCCACCAGCAGAGACCTAGCGGTTTACAATGAGCAGTTCTTC | CATSRDLAVYNEQFF
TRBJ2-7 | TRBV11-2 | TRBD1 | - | TGTGCCAGCAGCTTATGGGACAGGGGATCGGAGCAGTACTTC | CASSLWDRGSEQYF
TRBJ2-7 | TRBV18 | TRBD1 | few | TGTGCCAGCTCACCGACCGGACAGGGGTACGAGCAGTACTTC | CASSPTGQGYEQYF
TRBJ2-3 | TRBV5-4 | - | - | TGTGCCAGCAGCCGAGTCGGCACAGATACGCAGTATTTT | CASSRVGTDTQYF
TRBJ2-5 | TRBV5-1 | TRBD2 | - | TGCGCCAGCAGCTCAGACCCAGCGGGGGGTGAGACCCAGTACTTC | CASSSDPAGGETQYF